This T cell receptor beta chain was recorded in a study of neurological immune-mediated disorders. Study-wide context: Relapsing-remitting disease affected around 30, and secondary progressive 3, of roughly 34 multiple sclerosis patients.

With 10-nucleotide random UMIs included, cDNA was synthesized by 5'RACE. Sequencing of 15-18 subjects in each run yielded over 200 million TCR-beta sequences. TCRdb used MiXCR to reprocess the 5' RACE reads, holding one entry per CDR3 protein. The sample records almost 85,000 distinct CDR3 sequences, 2.5% to 3% being singletons. There are many counts of this clonotype. Material: PBMCs. The origin of this receptor is a woman in her 30s with multiple sclerosis.

As DNA, the CDR3 is TGTGCCAGCAGGCCCGGACTAGTAAGCGAGCAGTACTTC. Its translation: CASRPGLVSEQYF. This chain connects TRBV7-9 to TRBJ2-7; TRBD2 matches at 7 bases. CDR3 size: 13 residues. The ends lost 6 bases at V and 6 bases at J; junction bases unmatched: 8. Germline V gene lookup returns CDR1 SEHNR and CDR2 FQNEAQ (reference sequence).